These 21 T cell receptor beta chains came from one sample sequenced in a study of T-cell memory formation after mild COVID-19. TCRdb processed the 5' RACE reads anew with MiXCR; each CDR3 protein has one entry. The repertoire consists of around 530,000 distinct CDR3 sequences, with less than 25% occurring once and the leading ten covering around 8.4%. Sequenced input: PBMCs or a T cell subset sorted from them (not recorded which). Every receptor here comes from an adult woman who had mild COVID-19 (a few samples of this study predate the infection). Cell type and time point are not known.

V gene TRBV2 combines with J gene TRBJ1-3, with 9 bases that match TRBD1. Germline values: CDR1 SNHLY, CDR2 FYNNEI. V gave up 1 base and J gave up 3 bases; unmatched junction bases: 4. CDR3 length equals 16 residues. CDR3 region: CASSEGGTGLGNTIYF. DNA of the CDR3: TGTGCCAGCAGTGAAGGTGGGACAGGGCTTGGAAACACCATATATTTT.

This clonotype was picked up a small number of times. The chain uses TRBV19 and TRBJ2-3; TRBD1 matches at 10 bases. Germline trimming cut 0 bases from V and 3 bases from J; bases unmatched to any gene: 6. Germline CDR1 reads LNHDA; CDR2 reads SQIVND (reference sequence). This CDR3 contains 17 residues. CDR3 protein: CASSIDRQGARTDTQYF. The CDR3 DNA reads as TGTGCCAGTAGTATAGATAGACAGGGGGCGAGAACAGATACGCAGTATTTT.

The chain uses TRBV15 and TRBJ1-2; 7 bases line up with TRBD1. The ends lost 0 bases at V and 4 bases at J; junction bases unmatched: 5. The length of the CDR3 is 15 residues. Germline V gene lookup returns CDR1 LNHNV and CDR2 YYDKDF (reference sequence). The CDR3 DNA sequence: TGTGCCACCAGCAGAGAAAGGGGGCGGGTCTATGGCTACACCTTC. It specifies CATSRERGRVYGYTF. The full variable domain, its missing parts supplied by reference TRBV15 and TRBJ1-2, is DAMVIQNPRYQVTQFGKPVTLSCSQTLNHNVMYWYQQKSSQAPKLLFHYYDKDFNNEADTPDNFQSRRPNTSFCFLDIRSPGLGDTAMYLCATSRERGRVYGYTFGSGTRLTVV.

This clonotype was seen only a few times. The chain is built from TRBV9 and TRBJ1-1; possible D gene TRBD1, 5 bases. The CDR3 is 13 amino acids. Trimming took off 1 base at V and 5 bases at J, with 9 bases between the two ends. Per germline, CDR1 SGDLS and CDR2 YYNGEE. CDR3: CASSVREGTEAFF. CDR3 DNA: TGTGCCAGCAGCGTAAGGGAGGGGACTGAAGCTTTCTTT.

CDR3: CASSEGREYGYTF. CDR3 bases: TGCGCCAGCAGCGAGGGACGAGAATATGGCTACACCTTC. J is TRBJ1-2 and V is TRBV5-1; possibly TRBD1 for D (5 bases). In germline, CDR1 is SGHRS, CDR2 YFSETQ. The CDR3 is 13 amino acids. V was cut by 4 bases and J by 5 bases, with 12 bases left in between.

The rearrangement uses TRBV9 and TRBJ2-1, with D possibly matching TRBD1 (6 bases). V lost 0 bases and J lost 8, with 12 bases in between. CDR1 and CDR2 (germline): SGDLS, YYNGEE. This CDR3 is 14 amino acids long. The CDR3 spells CASSVEGVYDEQFF. The CDR3 DNA reads as TGTGCCAGCAGCGTAGAGGGGGTGTACGATGAGCAGTTCTTC.

The chain has TRBV30 and TRBJ2-5, with 10 bases that match TRBD2. The CDR3 has 15 amino acids. Germline CDR1 and CDR2: GTSNPN and SVGIG (reference sequence). V lost 1 base to trimming and J lost 2 bases; unmatched junction nucleotides: 4. CDR3 DNA: TGTGCCTGGAGTGCCCTAGCGGGGGCACAAGAGACCCAGTACTTC. Amino acid sequence: CAWSALAGAQETQYF.

Only a few counts were recorded for this clonotype. This chain joins TRBV7-2 and TRBJ1-2; D might be TRBD1 (6 bases). Germline values: CDR1 SGHTA, CDR2 FQGNSA. The CDR3 is made up of 15 amino acids. The V end lost 5 bases, the J end lost 2 bases, and 15 bases lay between the germline ends. The CDR3 bases are TGTGCCAGCAGCCCTCGCGCAGGGGCGAACTATGGCTACACCTTC. As protein: CASSPRAGANYGYTF.

The CDR3 DNA reads as TGTGCCAGCAGTGCAACCGGGACTAGCGGTTCCTACGAGCAGTACTTC. The encoded protein is CASSATGTSGSYEQYF. This chain joins TRBV6-1 and TRBJ2-7, with TRBD2 matching over 11 bases. CDR1 and CDR2 (germline): MNHNS, SASEGT. V dropped 4 bases and J dropped 1; count of bases not matched to a gene: 6. The CDR3 is 16 amino acids.

This sequence joins TRBV9 and TRBJ1-1; unclear D gene. In germline, CDR1 is SGDLS, CDR2 YYNGEE. The CDR3 extends over 13 amino acids. V was pared by 0 bases and J by 4 bases, with 7 bases between. The CDR3 here is CASSVDPGTEAFF. The CDR3 region has the DNA TGTGCCAGCAGCGTAGATCCGGGCACTGAAGCTTTCTTT.

This clonotype came up a few times. The V and J genes are TRBV4-1 and TRBJ1-1; 7 bases are a match to TRBD1. After removal of 0 bases from V and 4 bases from J, the junction contained 14 bases not matched to a gene. CDR1 MGHRA and CDR2 YSYEKL come from the germline V gene. The CDR3 spans 18 residues. The CDR3 sequence is CASSQDPLGQRGATEAFF. In DNA, the CDR3 is TGCGCCAGCAGCCAAGATCCTTTGGGACAGCGGGGAGCCACTGAAGCTTTCTTT.

This clonotype was seen a few times. V and J are TRBV3-1 and TRBJ2-7; D remains ambiguous. Between the trimmed V and J ends, which lost 1 base and 0 bases, there was a span of 10 bases. This CDR3 has 15 amino acids. From germline, CDR1 is LGHDT and CDR2 YNNKEL (reference sequence). CDR3 sequence: CASSQGPALSYEQYF. The DNA for the CDR3 is TGTGCCAGCAGCCAAGGCCCTGCCCTCTCCTACGAGCAGTACTTC.

J is TRBJ2-3 and V is TRBV5-1, with 8 bases fitting TRBD2. The trim removed 4 bases at V and 3 bases at J, leaving 10 bases unmatched. The CDR3 is 16 amino acids. The germline gives CDR1 SGHRS, CDR2 YFSETQ. CDR3 sequence (DNA): TGCGCCAGCAGCAGCTTCTCACTAGCGGCGACAGATACGCAGTATTTT. It yields the protein CASSSFSLAATDTQYF.

The chain combines TRBV29-1 with TRBJ2-1; 10 positions match TRBD2. V trimming: 6 bases; J trimming: 3 bases; junction bases outside the gene matches: 8. CDR1 and CDR2 (germline): SQVTM, ANQGSEA. The CDR3 is made up of 15 amino acids. The CDR3, as DNA: TGCAGCGTAGAACTAGCGGGGCGAGTCTACAATGAGCAGTTCTTC. It yields the protein CSVELAGRVYNEQFF.

This clonotype showed up just a few times. V gene TRBV14 combines with J gene TRBJ2-3; D gene unclear. The ends were cut back, 1 base at V and 2 bases at J, with 16 bases in the middle. Per the germline V gene, CDR1 is SGHDN and CDR2 is FVKESK. The CDR3 spans 17 residues. CDR3 sequence (DNA): TGTGCCAGCAGCCAAGCCGTTACGTTATCGCACACAGATACGCAGTATTTT. It codes for CASSQAVTLSHTDTQYF. Full variable domain (missing parts from reference TRBV14 and TRBJ2-3): EAGVTQFPSHSVIEKGQTVTLRCDPISGHDNLYWYRRVMGKEIKFLLHFVKESKQDESGMPNNRFLAERTGGTYSTLKVQPAELEDSGVYFCASSQAVTLSHTDTQYFGPGTRLTVL.

This clonotype was detected ten times or more. This chain uses TRBV11-2 with TRBJ2-7, with unresolved D. The V gene lost 2 bases and the J gene lost 1 base, with 9 bases spanning the gap. CDR3 length: 14 amino acids. Germline V gene data show CDR1 as SGHAT and CDR2 as FQNNGV. CDR3 region: CASSLRAPSYEQYF. DNA for the CDR3: TGTGCCAGCAGCTTACGTGCCCCTTCCTACGAGCAGTACTTC.

V usage is TRBV18 and J usage is TRBJ2-3; 8 nucleotides line up with TRBD2. CDR1 KGHSH and CDR2 LQKENI come from the germline V gene. Germline trimming cut 3 bases from V and 6 bases from J; bases unmatched to any gene: 8. This CDR3 is built from 15 residues. The CDR3 coding sequence is TGTGCCAGCTCACCCCTGAGCGGGAGAATGGATACGCAGTATTTT. Translation: CASSPLSGRMDTQYF. Complete variable domain (other parts from reference TRBV18 and TRBJ2-3): NAGVMQNPRHLVRRRGQEARLRCSPMKGHSHVYWYRQLPEEGLKFMVYLQKENIIDESGMPKERFSAEFPKEGPSILRIQQVVRGDSAAYFCASSPLSGRMDTQYFGPGTRLTVL.

This rearrangement joins TRBV3-1 to TRBJ1-2; D might be TRBD1 (5 bases). The CDR3 contains 12 residues. Per germline, CDR1 LGHDT and CDR2 YNNKEL (reference sequence). V was trimmed by 3 bases and J by 10 bases, leaving 12 bases between them. The CDR3 sequence: CASSHPGGNYTF. The CDR3 DNA reads as TGTGCCAGCAGCCACCCGGGGGGAAACTACACCTTC.

The chain combines TRBV12-3 or TRBV12-4 with TRBJ2-5; D is perhaps TRBD2 (6 bases). This CDR3 comprises 11 residues. The V end was cut by 8 bases, the J end by 9 bases, with 13 bases between. The DNA for the CDR3 is TGTGCCAGCGGGACTCTTAGGGCCCAGTACTTC. It specifies CASGTLRAQYF.

This sequence joins TRBV12-3 or TRBV12-4 and TRBJ2-5, with no clear D. The CDR3 contains 12 residues. V lost 3 bases, J lost 1 base, and 3 bases lay in between. CDR3 in amino acids: CASSFIQETQYF. CDR3 coding DNA: TGTGCCAGCAGTTTTATCCAAGAGACCCAGTACTTC.

In its sample, this clonotype was seen a few times. This sequence joins TRBV19 and TRBJ2-3; perhaps TRBD2 as D (6 bases). Per the germline V gene, CDR1 is LNHDA and CDR2 is SQIVND (reference sequence). The CDR3 runs 16 residues. Trimming cost V 5 bases and J 0 bases, with 15 bases left between them. CDR3 sequence: CASSRLLASSTDTQYF. CDR3 nucleotides: TGTGCCAGTAGTCGCCTACTAGCATCGAGCACAGATACGCAGTATTTT.